This TCR beta chain was identified during a study of identical twins. Study-level findings and limits: For out-of-frame beta sequences, excess twin sharing was weaker.

A remark on this clonotype: Its target is not known.

V trimming: 3 bases; J trimming: 7 bases; junction bases outside the gene matches: 8. CDR3 length: 15 amino acids. TCRdb redid the calling of the 5' RACE reads with MiXCR, one entry per CDR3 protein. The table lists about 530,000 distinct CDR3 sequences, around 22% of them singletons. In addition, the sample was reused for a study of yellow fever vaccine responses in identical twins.

This chain links TRBV12-3 or TRBV12-4 with TRBJ1-4; TRBD1 matches at 7 bases. Sample: CD4+ T cells sorted from blood. The TCR sequence derives from a woman aged 18 to 35 in good health. DNA for the CDR3: TGTGCCAGCAGTTTCTCCGACAGGGTTGGTGAAAAACTGTTTTTT. It encodes CASSFSDRVGEKLFF.